These 9 T cell receptor beta chains were all obtained from the same sample, sequenced in a study of T cell responses to AZD1222 COVID-19 vaccine. Only in-frame clones appear in the TCRdb table, and some are missing; sequencing was by immunoSEQ multiplex PCR. The sample carries 100,000 or so clones, about 86% recorded once. Material: peripheral blood, obtained on day 0 of AZD1222 vaccination. These receptors all come from an adult in good health.

This rearrangement joins TRBV27 to TRBJ2-2; 11 nucleotides agree with TRBD2. Trimming removed 3 bases from V and 9 bases from J; junction bases left unmatched: 9. Germline CDR1 and CDR2: MNHEY and SMNVEV (reference sequence). The CDR3 extends over 16 amino acids. The DNA of the CDR3 is TGTGCCAGCAGTTTCTCTCTACTAGCGGGAGTCAGGGAGCTGTTTTTT. It specifies CASSFSLLAGVRELFF.

This clone has a single count. The V gene is TRBV10-3, the J gene TRBJ2-1; 9 positions agree with TRBD1. The ends lost 9 bases at V and 6 bases at J; junction bases unmatched: 9. Germline CDR1 and CDR2: ENHRY and SYGVKD. This CDR3 comprises 14 residues. The DNA of the CDR3 is TGTGCCATGGCCGGGGACAGGGACCTCAATGAGCAGTTCTTC. The encoded protein is CAMAGDRDLNEQFF.

The CDR3 DNA reads TGCGCCAGCAGCCTACAGGGGATCGCATCACCCCTCCACTTT. It encodes CASSLQGIASPLHF. This chain connects TRBV5-1 to TRBJ1-6; 7 nucleotides agree with TRBD1. The CDR3 totals 14 residues. V gave up 4 bases and J gave up 10 bases; unmatched junction bases: 8. Germline CDR1 and CDR2: SGHRS and YFSETQ.

V usage is TRBV4-3 and J usage is TRBJ2-3; TRBD2 is a possible D gene (6 bases). The CDR3 runs 16 residues. The germline V gene encodes CDR1 LGHNA and CDR2 YSLEER. The V gene lost 0 bases and the J gene lost 5 bases, with 15 bases spanning the gap. DNA for the CDR3: TGCGCCAGCAGCCAAGAGGGGAGGCCCGGGGGAGATACGCAGTATTTT. This codes for CASSQEGRPGGDTQYF.

This clone appeared a single time. This chain joins TRBV4-1 and TRBJ1-5; 7 bases align to TRBD1. CDR3 size: 22 residues. The trim removed 0 bases at V and 0 bases at J, leaving 20 bases unmatched. Germline assignment: CDR1 MGHRA and CDR2 YSYEKL. Written as DNA, the CDR3 is TGCGCCAGCAGCCAAGATCTTGGGATGACAGGGAAGTGGGGGTTTAGCAATCAGCCCCAGCATTTT. It is translated as CASSQDLGMTGKWGFSNQPQHF.

The rearrangement joins TRBV5-1 to TRBJ2-1; tentatively, D is TRBD2 (6 bases). The V end lost 4 bases, the J end lost 6 bases, and 17 bases lay between the germline ends. Germline CDR1 and CDR2: SGHRS and YFSETQ. This CDR3 spans 15 amino acids. Here the CDR3 DNA reads TGCGCCAGCAGCACCACCGGGACTGTCTTCAATGAGCAGTTCTTC. Translated, it gives CASSTTGTVFNEQFF.

J is TRBJ1-2 and V is TRBV29-1; no clear D. Germline values: CDR1 SQVTM, CDR2 ANQGSEA. V lost 5 bases and J lost 9, with 13 bases in between. The CDR3 totals 11 residues. CDR3 sequence reads: CSVTDTRRYTF. Written as DNA, the CDR3 is TGCAGCGTTACCGATACGAGGCGCTACACCTTC.

The V and J genes are TRBV7-6 and TRBJ2-2; D gene unclear. The V end was cut by 5 bases, the J end by 6 bases, with 16 bases between. This CDR3 contains 15 residues. Germline lookup yields CDR1 SGHVS and CDR2 FNYEAQ. The DNA for the CDR3 is TGTGCCAGCAGCGTCCCTAAAAGATTAGCCGGGGAGCTGTTTTTT. Translation: CASSVPKRLAGELFF. Looking up the rest from reference TRBV7-6 and TRBJ2-2 gives the full variable domain: GAGVSQSPRYKVTKRGQDVALRCDPISGHVSLYWYRQALGQGPEFLTYFNYEAQQDKSGLPNDRFSAERPEGSISTLTIQRTEQRDSAMYRCASSVPKRLAGELFFGEGSRLTVL.

The sample holds a few counts of this clone. The chain combines TRBV2 with TRBJ1-1; D call uncertain. The germline V gene encodes CDR1 SNHLY and CDR2 FYNNEI. Trimming took off 8 bases at V and 1 base at J, with 5 bases between the two ends. This CDR3 contains 11 residues. CDR3: CASLKNTEAFF. The CDR3 DNA follows: TGTGCCAGCTTGAAGAACACTGAAGCTTTCTTT.